Below, 13 T cell receptor beta chains from the same sample are listed, as sequenced in a study of response to subunit inactivated influenza vaccine. TCRdb reprocessed the RT-PCR reads with MiXCR, giving one entry per CDR3 protein. Here the sample spans hundreds of thousands of distinct CDR3 sequences, around 14% being singletons. The sample in question was PBMCs from blood, obtained roughly 13 days after vaccination. These receptors were collected from a man between 45 and 60 years old who received an inactivated influenza vaccine.

The chain joins TRBV3-1 to TRBJ1-2; the D is unclear. Trimming took off 4 bases at V and 8 bases at J, with 11 bases between the two ends. Germline lookup yields CDR1 LGHDT and CDR2 YNNKEL (reference sequence). The CDR3 loop spans 12 amino acids. The CDR3 sequence: CASSRPGWGYTF. The DNA for the CDR3 is TGTGCCAGCAGCCGGCCGGGCTGGGGCTACACCTTC.

The gene calls are TRBV20-1 and TRBJ1-6; 9 bases line up with TRBD1. J was trimmed by 11 bases and V by 6 bases; bases with no gene match: 11. In germline, CDR1 is DFQATT, CDR2 SNEGSKA (reference sequence). The CDR3 has 14 amino acids. The CDR3 DNA reads as TGCAGTGCGGAACCGGGACAGGGTTTTGCACCCCTCCACTTT. It specifies CSAEPGQGFAPLHF.

The chain uses TRBV27 and TRBJ2-4; 9 bases match TRBD1. J lost 6 bases, V lost 3 bases, and 6 bases had no gene match. The V gene's germline CDR1 is MNHEY and CDR2 SMNVEV (reference sequence). The CDR3 is 15 residues long. The CDR3 is CASSFSTGGSNIQYF. For the CDR3, the DNA is TGTGCCAGCAGTTTCAGCACAGGGGGCTCAAACATTCAGTACTTC.

This clonotype was observed many times. The chain recombines TRBV12-3 or TRBV12-4 with TRBJ2-7; D possibly corresponds to TRBD1 (6 bases). The CDR3 has 13 residues. Trimming took 6 bases from V and 2 from J, leaving 11 bases between them. The CDR3 reads CASSFGQTYEQYF. CDR3 in DNA: TGTGCCAGCAGCTTCGGACAGACCTACGAGCAGTACTTC.

J is TRBJ1-2 and V is TRBV20-1, with TRBD1 matching 7 bases. V gave up 5 bases and J gave up 5 bases; unmatched junction bases: 14. CDR1 and CDR2 from the germline V gene are DFQATT and SNEGSKA (reference sequence). The CDR3 contains 15 residues. Here the CDR3 reads CSASNPGQTTYGYTF. The CDR3 DNA sequence: TGCAGTGCTTCCAACCCGGGACAGACAACTTATGGCTACACCTTC.

This clonotype was seen a handful of times. V usage is TRBV7-9 and J usage is TRBJ2-7; D gene uncertain. The CDR3 consists of 11 residues. Germline V gene sequence: CDR1 SEHNR, CDR2 FQNEAQ (reference sequence). Trimming shortened V by 5 bases and J by 6 bases, and 8 bases separated the two germline ends. CDR3 residues: CASSNTVEQYF. DNA of the CDR3: TGTGCCAGCAGCAATACCGTCGAGCAGTACTTC.

The chain has TRBV28 and TRBJ2-5, with 13 bases aligning to TRBD2. Per germline, CDR1 MDHEN and CDR2 SYDVKM. J gave up 2 bases and V 1 base, and 4 bases lay outside the gene matches. The CDR3 is made up of 17 amino acids. CDR3 amino acids: CASSLLGLAGPQETQYF. CDR3 sequence (DNA): TGTGCCAGCAGTTTATTGGGACTAGCGGGACCTCAAGAGACCCAGTACTTC.

The chain uses TRBV5-1 and TRBJ2-1; 8 bases are shared with TRBD1. Germline V lookup: CDR1 SGHRS, CDR2 YFSETQ. The ends lost 0 bases at V and 4 bases at J; junction bases unmatched: 9. The CDR3 is made up of 17 amino acids. CDR3 sequence reads: CASSLETRTGWYNEQFF. The CDR3 DNA is TGCGCCAGCAGCTTGGAAACCAGGACAGGGTGGTACAATGAGCAGTTCTTC.

J is TRBJ2-1 and V is TRBV5-1, with TRBD2 matching over 13 bases. Looked up from germline, CDR1 is SGHRS and CDR2 is YFSETQ. The length of the CDR3 is 17 residues. V lost 2 bases, J lost 1 base, and 3 bases stayed unmatched. In nucleotides, the CDR3 is TGCGCCAGCAGCTTTATGACTAGCGGGAGGTCCTACAATGAGCAGTTCTTC. Translated, it gives CASSFMTSGRSYNEQFF.

V usage is TRBV6-5 and J usage is TRBJ2-7; possibly TRBD1 for D (6 bases). The length of the CDR3 is 15 residues. Germline V lookup: CDR1 MNHEY, CDR2 SVGAGI. Trimming left V 0 bases short and J 0 bases short, with 9 bases between. CDR3 residues: CASSYSQDSSYEQYF. CDR3 in DNA: TGTGCCAGCAGTTACTCGCAGGACAGCTCCTACGAGCAGTACTTC.

This clonotype came up a few times. The V call is TRBV27, the J call TRBJ2-1, with 9 bases matching TRBD2. From germline, CDR1 is MNHEY and CDR2 SMNVEV (reference sequence). The CDR3 consists of 17 residues. J was trimmed by 0 bases and V by 9 bases; bases with no gene match: 12. The CDR3 loop is CASTGLAISNSYNEQFF. DNA for the CDR3: TGTGCCAGTACCGGACTAGCGATCTCAAACTCCTACAATGAGCAGTTCTTC.

The table lists this clonotype with a few counts. The chain has TRBV2 and TRBJ1-1, with unresolved D. With 0 bases removed from V and 3 bases from J, the gap between germline ends came to 14 bases. CDR1 and CDR2 (germline): SNHLY, FYNNEI. The CDR3 contains 16 residues. CDR3 amino acids: CASSEAAWAGDTEAFF. CDR3 bases: TGTGCCAGCAGTGAAGCGGCTTGGGCTGGGGACACTGAAGCTTTCTTT.

This clonotype showed up just a few times. The chain couples TRBV28 to TRBJ1-1; the D is unclear. Germline CDR1 reads MDHEN; CDR2 reads SYDVKM. The V end was cut by 3 bases, the J end by 4 bases, with 12 bases between. The CDR3 loop spans 14 amino acids. CDR3 protein: CASSLSLRTTEAFF. CDR3 DNA sequence: TGTGCCAGCAGTTTGAGCCTGCGGACCACTGAAGCTTTCTTT.